The 18 T cell receptor beta chains below come from one sample, sequenced in a study of T cells in localized non-small cell lung cancer. Profiling relied on immunoSEQ multiplex PCR, and the TCRdb table lists in-frame clones only, not all of them. The sample shows 70,000 to 85,000 clones, approximately 84% of them seen only once. The material sequenced was peripheral blood, taken before any cancer treatment. These receptors all come from a female donor aged 60 or older with stage I lung adenocarcinoma.

This sequence joins TRBV28 and TRBJ2-7, with D unresolved. Germline V gene sequence: CDR1 MDHEN, CDR2 SYDVKM. The CDR3 contains 12 residues. With 5 bases removed from V and 5 bases from J, the gap between germline ends came to 10 bases. This CDR3 reads CASSTMGNEQYF. The CDR3 region has the DNA TGTGCCAGCAGTACTATGGGGAACGAGCAGTACTTC.

The rearrangement joins TRBV2 to TRBJ2-2, with 7 bases identical to TRBD2. This CDR3 is 15 amino acids long. Trimming took 4 bases from V and 4 from J; bases not matched to a gene: 6. Per germline, CDR1 SNHLY and CDR2 FYNNEI. Written as DNA, the CDR3 is TGTGCCAGCAGTGCTTGGGGAGGGGCCACCGGGGAGCTGTTTTTT. Amino acid sequence: CASSAWGGATGELFF.

CDR3 residues: CASSRPGPQETQYF. CDR3 in DNA: TGCGCCAGCAGCCGACCGGGACCACAAGAGACCCAGTACTTC. The rearrangement uses TRBV4-1 and TRBJ2-5; D possibly uses TRBD1 or TRBD2 (5 bases each). The germline gives CDR1 MGHRA, CDR2 YSYEKL. V shed 4 bases and J shed 2 bases, with 11 bases lying between them. The CDR3 sequence is 14 residues long.

The V gene is TRBV27, the J gene TRBJ1-5, with D maybe TRBD1 (6 bases). The CDR3 runs to 15 residues. The V and J ends lost 5 bases and 11 bases respectively, with 22 bases between them. Looked up from germline, CDR1 is MNHEY and CDR2 is SMNVEV (reference sequence). The CDR3 DNA sequence: TGTGCCAGCAGTCCCGCGACTGCCGACAGGCGGGCCCAGCATTTT. This gives the protein CASSPATADRRAQHF.

The chain is built from TRBV2 and TRBJ2-7; D is possibly TRBD1 or TRBD2 (5 bases each). The CDR3 totals 13 residues. The germline V gene has CDR1 SNHLY and CDR2 FYNNEI. Trimming removed 3 bases at V and 2 bases at J, with 8 bases between. DNA for the CDR3: TGTGCCAGCAGTGAGAGGGGAACCTACGAGCAGTACTTC. Protein product: CASSERGTYEQYF.

This clone was recorded only once. V and J are TRBV9 and TRBJ2-2; TRBD2 aligns across 12 bases. V lost 0 bases, J lost 6 bases, and 3 bases stayed unmatched. This CDR3 comprises 16 residues. Germline V CDR1 and CDR2: SGDLS, YYNGEE. CDR3 in DNA: TGTGCCAGCAGCGTAGGACTAGCGGGAGCCCCCGGGGAGCTGTTTTTT. Amino acid sequence: CASSVGLAGAPGELFF.

The rearrangement links TRBV25-1 to TRBJ2-4; D not resolved. Trimming cost V 2 bases and J 0 bases, with 14 bases left between them. The germline CDR1 and CDR2 sequences are MGHDK and SYGVNS. This CDR3 is built from 17 residues. CDR3 coding DNA: TGTGCCAGCAGTGAAAAACAGAGTTTTATAGCCAAAAACATTCAGTACTTC. It specifies CASSEKQSFIAKNIQYF.

The genes are TRBV10-3 and TRBJ2-7; 11 nucleotides align to TRBD2. V lost 10 bases to trimming and J lost 0 bases; unmatched junction nucleotides: 8. This CDR3 has 15 residues. CDR1 and CDR2 from the germline V gene are ENHRY and SYGVKD. Here the CDR3 reads CATKGLADFSYEQYF. Here the CDR3 DNA reads TGTGCCACGAAGGGACTAGCGGATTTCTCCTACGAGCAGTACTTC.

The chain has TRBV6-1 and TRBJ1-2; D is unclear. The germline CDR1 and CDR2 sequences are MNHNS and SASEGT. The CDR3 runs to 14 residues. The V and J ends lost 6 bases and 8 bases respectively, with 19 bases between them. This CDR3 reads CASSSGRGGSGYTF. DNA of the CDR3: TGTGCCAGCAGCTCAGGACGTGGCGGGTCGGGCTACACCTTC.

The rearrangement joins TRBV2 to TRBJ2-1, with no clear D. Trimming removed 0 bases from V and 10 bases from J, with 13 bases in between. The CDR3 length is 14 residues. In germline, CDR1 is SNHLY, CDR2 FYNNEI. CDR3 nucleotide sequence: TGTGCCAGCAGTGAAGCGGAAGGTTTTATCGAGCAGTTCTTC. Translated: CASSEAEGFIEQFF. The whole variable domain, remainder taken from reference TRBV2 and TRBJ2-1, is EPEVTQTPSHQVTQMGQEVILRCVPISNHLYFYWYRQILGQKVEFLVSFYNNEISEKSEIFDDQFSVERPDGSNFTLKIRSTKLEDSAMYFCASSEAEGFIEQFFGPGTRLTVL.

The chain has TRBV4-1 and TRBJ2-7, with D unresolved. The germline CDR1 and CDR2 sequences are MGHRA and YSYEKL. CDR3 length: 13 amino acids. Trimming pared 4 bases from V and 4 bases from J, leaving 11 bases between. In nucleotides, the CDR3 is TGCGCCAGCAGCCTAGGGAAAGGGTACGAGCAGTACTTC. Residues: CASSLGKGYEQYF.

The chain is built from TRBV13 and TRBJ1-1, with D uncertain. Germline V gene data show CDR1 as PRHDT and CDR2 as FYEKMQ (reference sequence). CDR3 length: 15 residues. Trimming left V 5 bases short and J 0 bases short, with 13 bases between. This CDR3 is CASSLFFGMNTEAFF. For the CDR3, the DNA is TGTGCCAGCAGCCTATTCTTTGGGATGAACACTGAAGCTTTCTTT.

This chain links TRBV9 with TRBJ1-4; D unclear. Trimming shortened V by 4 bases and J by 0 bases, and 7 bases separated the two germline ends. The CDR3 runs 14 residues. The germline V gene has CDR1 SGDLS and CDR2 YYNGEE. The CDR3 sequence is CASSPGATNEKLFF. The CDR3 bases are TGTGCCAGCAGCCCCGGGGCAACTAATGAAAAACTGTTTTTT.

This chain joins TRBV6-6 and TRBJ1-2; a weak D match, TRBD1 (5 bases). This CDR3 has 13 residues. Trimming removed 2 bases at V and 5 bases at J, with 9 bases between. Germline V lookup: CDR1 MNHNY, CDR2 SVGAGI (reference sequence). The CDR3: CASSYEQVYGYTF. The CDR3 nucleotides read TGTGCCAGCAGTTACGAACAGGTGTATGGCTACACCTTC.

The V gene is TRBV7-2, the J gene TRBJ2-1, with TRBD2 identical over 8 bases. The junction had 6 bases not matched to a gene; V was cut back by 5 bases and J by 0 bases. Germline lookup yields CDR1 SGHTA and CDR2 FQGNSA. The CDR3 spans 16 residues. CDR3 nucleotides: TGTGCCAGCAGCCGTACTAGCGGCGTCTCCTACAATGAGCAGTTCTTC. Protein: CASSRTSGVSYNEQFF.

The V gene is TRBV9, the J gene TRBJ2-1, with TRBD2 identical over 7 bases. This CDR3 has 16 amino acids. Germline V CDR1 and CDR2: SGDLS, YYNGEE. V dropped 4 bases and J dropped 7; count of bases not matched to a gene: 14. Here the CDR3 DNA reads TGTGCCAGCAGCCCCCTTGGCGGGAGTAACGGGAATGAGCAGTTCTTC. Amino acids: CASSPLGGSNGNEQFF.

The chain combines TRBV7-3 with TRBJ2-5; tentatively, D is TRBD1 (5 bases). This CDR3 spans 13 amino acids. V was pared by 5 bases and J by 2 bases, with 9 bases between. The V gene's germline CDR1 is SGHTA and CDR2 FQGTGA. The CDR3 nucleotides are TGTGCCAGCAGCCGGACATTTCAAGAGACCCAGTACTTC. Its translation is CASSRTFQETQYF.

The chain employs TRBV23-1 and TRBJ2-2; D not resolved. TRBV23-1 is flagged as an ORF with uncertain function. The V gene lost 0 bases and the J gene lost 1 base, with 12 bases spanning the gap. The CDR3 is made up of 17 amino acids. CDR3 sequence (DNA): TGCGCCAGCAGTCAATCTGCCACCCTGGAGAACACCGGGGAGCTGTTTTTT. Translating it yields CASSQSATLENTGELFF.